The clone carrying this T cell receptor beta chain has at least ten counts. After constant-region reverse-primer amplification, full-length variable regions underwent semi-nested PCR with Nested Universal Primer A. Using its own MiXCR run on the 5' RACE reads, TCRdb lists one record per CDR3 protein. The sample shows some 62,000 distinct CDR3 sequences, about 31% of them seen only once. The V and J ends lost 8 bases and 2 bases, in that order; junction bases with no gene match: 5. The CDR3 runs to 15 residues. Germline V gene sequence: CDR1 SGHTA, CDR2 FQGTGA. The sequenced material came from tumor-infiltrating naive CD4+ T cells sorted from the breast tumor. Noted subset: naive CD4+ T cells, CD4+CD45RA+CD25-. The chain combines TRBV7-3 with TRBJ2-3, with 12 bases lining up with TRBD2. The receptor's source is a female donor with breast cancer. CDR3 region: CASEGLAGHTDTQYF. CDR3 sequence (DNA): TGTGCCAGCGAGGGACTAGCGGGTCACACAGATACGCAGTATTTT.